The clone carrying this T cell receptor beta chain was counted a few times. This entry is derived from a study of blood T cell repertoires in COVID-19. About the study: T cells, B-cell-depleted T cells, or PBMCs supplied cDNA or gDNA.

Germline CDR1 is SEHNR and CDR2 is FQNEAQ (reference sequence). V was cut by 4 bases and J by 0 bases, with 16 bases left in between. The CDR3 sequence is 17 residues long. The data were produced by immunoSEQ multiplex PCR, yet TCRdb's version contains in-frame clones alone and is incomplete. Here the sample spans roughly 440,000 clones, about 91% being singletons. Sequenced input: peripheral blood. The chain joins TRBV7-9 to TRBJ2-1, with D possibly being TRBD2 (7 bases). This clonotype was sampled from a woman between 45 and 60 years old with COVID-19, enrolled during active disease. This CDR3 is CASSSPRRGASYNEQFF. CDR3 nucleotides: TGTGCCAGCAGCTCCCCTCGACGGGGGGCCTCCTACAATGAGCAGTTCTTC.